A single sample gave rise to the 4 T cell receptor beta chains below, sequenced in a study of blood T cells in healthy people across ages. Sample-barcoded 5' priming and a J-beta primer mix drove a second PCR of roughly 7 to 11 cycles. Using its own MiXCR run on the 5' RACE reads, TCRdb lists one record per CDR3 protein. The sample shows 1.5 million to 2 million distinct CDR3 sequences, about 39% of them seen only once. Material: blood. The receptors stem from a human donor in good health.

On this clonotype: The junction and the germline gene differ at one end; a read error may be behind it. The chain employs TRBV11-2 and TRBJ2-3; D gene ambiguous. This CDR3 contains 12 residues. CDR1 is SGHAT, CDR2 FQNNGV, per germline. As DNA, the CDR3 is TGTGCCAGCAGAAAGCTTACAGATATGCAGTATTTT. The encoded protein is CASRKLTDMQYF.

This clonotype came up a few times. The genes are TRBV29-1 and TRBJ1-6; D possibly corresponds to TRBD1 (6 bases). V gave up 4 bases and J gave up 4 bases, with 8 bases separating them. Germline assignment: CDR1 SQVTM and CDR2 ANQGSEA. This CDR3 is built from 13 residues. CDR3 residues: CSVGQEYNSPLHF. CDR3 coding DNA: TGCAGCGTTGGACAGGAGTATAATTCACCCCTCCACTTT.

The chain couples TRBV30 to TRBJ1-4, with D possibly TRBD1 on 5 matching bases. The CDR3 length is 14 residues. Per germline, CDR1 GTSNPN and CDR2 SVGIG (reference sequence). Trimming left V 2 bases short and J 1 base short, with 8 bases between. CDR3: CAWSSDRTNEKLFF. CDR3 nucleotide sequence: TGTGCCTGGAGTTCTGACAGAACTAATGAAAAACTGTTTTTT.

This clonotype was counted only a few times. The J gene is TRBJ1-2, the V gene TRBV18; D is perhaps TRBD1 (6 bases). The germline V and J ends were trimmed by 3 bases and 3 bases, with 11 bases remaining between them. The CDR3 extends over 14 amino acids. The germline gives CDR1 KGHSH, CDR2 LQKENI. CDR3 nucleotide sequence: TGTGCCAGCTCACCCTACAGGGACGACTATGGCTACACCTTC. Translating gives CASSPYRDDYGYTF.